Below are 25 T cell receptor beta chains sequenced from a single sample in a study of shared clonotypes between healthy human individuals. Assay used: immunoSEQ multiplex PCR; TCRdb lists only in-frame clones, some missing. The sample holds about 1.4 million clones, roughly 96% seen once. Input material: naive CD4+ T cells sorted from blood. Sample subset: CD45RA+ positively selected. The receptor set was obtained from a young man in good health.

The chain joins TRBV6-6 to TRBJ2-1; D is possibly TRBD2 (5 bases). CDR1 MNHNY and CDR2 SVGAGI come from the germline V gene (reference sequence). The CDR3 is 12 amino acids. With 8 bases removed from V and 6 bases from J, the gap between germline ends came to 11 bases. The CDR3 is CASLRTGNEQFF. DNA of the CDR3: TGTGCCAGCCTAAGGACTGGCAATGAGCAGTTCTTC.

The count of this clone is one. The V gene is TRBV6-5, the J gene TRBJ2-4; TRBD2 matches 7 bases. From germline, CDR1 is MNHEY and CDR2 SVGAGI. The CDR3 runs to 14 residues. V was clipped by 5 bases and J by 5 bases; unmatched bases: 6. In DNA, the CDR3 is TGTGCCAGCAGTCTAGGACTAGTCGAAAACATTCAGTACTTC. This sequence encodes CASSLGLVENIQYF.

In the case of this clone: This same CDR3 is encoded by further DNA sequences in the sample. The V gene is TRBV6-5, the J gene TRBJ1-2; the D gene is possibly TRBD1 (5 bases). The CDR3 runs 13 residues. Trimming took 4 bases from V and 3 from J, leaving 9 bases between them. Germline V lookup: CDR1 MNHEY, CDR2 SVGAGI. The CDR3 is CASSSREDYGYTF. The CDR3 DNA sequence: TGTGCCAGCAGTTCCAGGGAGGACTATGGCTACACCTTC.

This chain connects TRBV19 to TRBJ1-4, with a possible D match to TRBD1 (5 bases). The germline gives CDR1 LNHDA, CDR2 SQIVND (reference sequence). Trimming took 6 bases from V and 4 from J, leaving 9 bases between them. This CDR3 has 13 residues. The CDR3 nucleotides are TGTGCCAGTAGCTCGACAGTTAATGAAAAACTGTTTTTT. Translation gives CASSSTVNEKLFF. Full variable domain (missing parts from reference TRBV19 and TRBJ1-4): DGGITQSPKYLFRKEGQNVTLSCEQNLNHDAMYWYRQDPGQGLRLIYYSQIVNDFQKGDIAEGYSVSREKKESFPLTVTSAQKNPTAFYLCASSSTVNEKLFFGSGTQLSVL.

This rearrangement joins TRBV18 to TRBJ2-3; 11 positions match TRBD2. V trimming: 6 bases; J trimming: 5 bases; junction bases outside the gene matches: 4. Germline CDR1 is KGHSH and CDR2 is LQKENI. This CDR3 has 14 amino acids. The chain's CDR3 is CASSWGLAEDTQYF. As DNA, the CDR3 is TGTGCCAGCTCCTGGGGACTAGCGGAAGATACGCAGTATTTT.

This chain links TRBV6-5 with TRBJ2-1, with D uncertain. This CDR3 is 15 amino acids long. The germline gives CDR1 MNHEY, CDR2 SVGAGI. Trimming left V 8 bases short and J 0 bases short, with 14 bases between. The CDR3 DNA reads TGTGCCAGCGGCCTAAGCGTGGGCTCCTACAATGAGCAGTTCTTC. Its translation: CASGLSVGSYNEQFF.

The V call is TRBV5-4, the J call TRBJ1-2; 8 bases align to TRBD1. This CDR3 region has 14 residues. Trimming at V came to 4 bases and at J to 3 bases, leaving 5 bases not matched to a gene. Germline V CDR1 and CDR2: SGHNT, YYREEE (reference sequence). Here the CDR3 DNA reads TGTGCCAGCAGCCCCGGACAGGGATACTATGGCTACACCTTC. It is translated as CASSPGQGYYGYTF.

The V gene is TRBV28, the J gene TRBJ1-2; TRBD1 matches at 8 bases. Germline V gene sequence: CDR1 MDHEN, CDR2 SYDVKM. V lost 5 bases, J lost 7 bases, and 15 bases stayed unmatched. CDR3 size: 16 residues. The CDR3 nucleotides are TGTGCCAGCAGTAGGAGGAATGCAGGGGGCATCTCTGGCTACACCTTC. This codes for CASSRRNAGGISGYTF.

J is TRBJ2-7 and V is TRBV9; 7 bases match TRBD2. Trimming cost V 0 bases and J 2 bases; bases outside gene matches: 11. This CDR3 contains 17 residues. Germline V CDR1 and CDR2: SGDLS, YYNGEE. Here the CDR3 reads CASSVGELGGRPYEQYF. DNA for the CDR3: TGTGCCAGCAGCGTAGGGGAATTGGGCGGGAGACCCTACGAGCAGTACTTC.

This sequence joins TRBV7-8 and TRBJ1-2; possible D gene TRBD1, 5 bases. The CDR3 sequence is 15 residues long. Deletions cut 3 bases from V and 3 bases from J, with 14 bases between. Germline loops: CDR1 SGHVS, CDR2 FQNEAQ. In DNA, the CDR3 is TGTGCCAGCAGCTTCGGAGTGGCGGGGGACTATGGCTACACCTTC. This gives the protein CASSFGVAGDYGYTF.

The chain employs TRBV27 and TRBJ2-2; maybe TRBD1 (6 bases). The V and J ends lost 6 bases and 0 bases respectively, with 11 bases between them. Per the germline V gene, CDR1 is MNHEY and CDR2 is SMNVEV (reference sequence). The CDR3 is 15 residues long. In DNA form, the CDR3 reads TGTGCCAGCAGGAGTACAGGGCCGAACACCGGGGAGCTGTTTTTT. Translation gives CASRSTGPNTGELFF.

The genes are TRBV5-4 and TRBJ2-2; D gene uncertain. Trimming cost V 3 bases and J 0 bases, with 9 bases left between them. Per the germline V gene, CDR1 is SGHNT and CDR2 is YYREEE (reference sequence). The CDR3 spans 15 residues. The CDR3 DNA sequence: TGTGCCAGCAGCTCCTACAAAGCGAACACCGGGGAGCTGTTTTTT. As protein: CASSSYKANTGELFF.

V is TRBV10-3 and J is TRBJ2-1; D might be TRBD2 (5 bases). Germline V gene data show CDR1 as ENHRY and CDR2 as SYGVKD. V lost 7 bases, J lost 14 bases, and 18 bases lay in between. This CDR3 is 12 amino acids long. The chain's CDR3 is CAITEDRGYKFF. CDR3 bases: TGTGCCATCACCGAAGACCGGGGTTACAAGTTCTTC.

The J gene is TRBJ2-7, the V gene TRBV28, with D perhaps TRBD1 (6 bases). The CDR3 is 14 residues long. Germline V gives CDR1 MDHEN, CDR2 SYDVKM. With 5 bases removed from V and 0 bases from J, the gap between germline ends came to 11 bases. In nucleotides, the CDR3 is TGTGCCAGCAGTACACAGGGATTCTCCTACGAGCAGTACTTC. Its translation: CASSTQGFSYEQYF. The entire variable domain, with the rest obtained from reference TRBV28 and TRBJ2-7, is as follows: DVKVTQSSRYLVKRTGEKVFLECVQDMDHENMFWYRQDPGLGLRLIYFSYDVKMKEKGDIPEGYSVSREKKERFSLILESASTNQTSMYLCASSTQGFSYEQYFGPGTRLTVT.

A remark on this clone: A junction boundary mismatches the germline segment, possibly from a read error. The CDR3 loop is CASSRLPGTSGRDTQYF. The CDR3, as DNA: TGTGCTAGCAGTCGATTACCTGGGACTAGCGGGAGAGATACGCAGTATTTT. V and J are TRBV7-2 and TRBJ2-3, with 14 bases lining up with TRBD2. Germline CDR1 and CDR2: SGHTA and FQGNSA. The CDR3 is 17 residues long.

The chain has TRBV10-2 and TRBJ2-2; D is possibly TRBD2 (5 bases). V gave up 8 bases and J gave up 6 bases, with 13 bases separating them. The CDR3 has 13 amino acids. Germline values: CDR1 WSHSY, CDR2 SAAADI. The DNA of the CDR3 is TGCGCCAGCCGGGATCTACTACCCGGGGAGCTGTTTTTT. Amino acid sequence: CASRDLLPGELFF.

The chain recombines TRBV2 with TRBJ2-2; D is undetermined. The CDR3 extends over 14 amino acids. CDR1 and CDR2 (germline): SNHLY, FYNNEI. Between the trimmed V and J ends, which lost 9 bases and 0 bases, there was a span of 11 bases. CDR3 region: CASIRKPNTGELFF. DNA of the CDR3: TGTGCCAGTATCAGAAAGCCGAACACCGGGGAGCTGTTTTTT.

V and J are TRBV27 and TRBJ2-1; 7 nucleotides align to TRBD2. The CDR3 runs 15 residues. V was pared by 7 bases and J by 4 bases, with 10 bases of the junction left unmatched. Germline V CDR1 and CDR2: MNHEY, SMNVEV (reference sequence). CDR3 sequence reads: CASTTPGLPYNEQFF. Here the CDR3 DNA reads TGTGCCAGCACTACTCCGGGACTACCATACAATGAGCAGTTCTTC.

The CDR3 DNA reads as TGTGCCAGCAGCTTAAGGACAGGGGGAGAGACCCAGTACTTC. Translation: CASSLRTGGETQYF. The genes are TRBV11-3 and TRBJ2-5; 10 bases fit TRBD1. Germline loops: CDR1 SGHNT, CDR2 YENEEA. The ends lost 2 bases at V and 4 bases at J; junction bases unmatched: 1. The CDR3 spans 14 residues.

The chain uses TRBV5-1 and TRBJ1-1, with no clear D. Per germline, CDR1 SGHRS and CDR2 YFSETQ. The CDR3 contains 13 residues. V was shortened by 1 base and J by 6 bases, with 10 bases between the two germline ends. CDR3 DNA sequence: TGCGCCAGCAGCTTGTCAGGATTATCTGAAGCTTTCTTT. Translated, it gives CASSLSGLSEAFF.

This chain joins TRBV2 and TRBJ2-2; 7 nucleotides agree with TRBD1. The CDR3 runs to 14 residues. J was trimmed by 7 bases and V by 7 bases; bases with no gene match: 9. Germline V gene lookup returns CDR1 SNHLY and CDR2 FYNNEI. The CDR3 loop is CASTAQGVVGELFF. DNA of the CDR3: TGTGCCAGCACCGCTCAGGGGGTTGTCGGGGAGCTGTTTTTT.

The rearrangement uses TRBV18 and TRBJ1-1; D is ambiguous. CDR3 length: 13 residues. CDR1 KGHSH and CDR2 LQKENI come from the germline V gene. V was cut by 2 bases and J by 0 bases, with 4 bases left in between. For the CDR3, the DNA is TGTGCCAGCTCACCAGAGATGAACACTGAAGCTTTCTTT. Translated, it gives CASSPEMNTEAFF.

The V and J genes are TRBV5-4 and TRBJ2-1; 14 nucleotides match TRBD2. Germline V CDR1 and CDR2: SGHNT, YYREEE (reference sequence). V lost 4 bases, J lost 6 bases, and 9 bases stayed unmatched. This CDR3 is 17 amino acids long. The chain's CDR3 is CASSAGTSGSLRNEQFF. CDR3 bases: TGTGCCAGCAGCGCCGGGACTAGCGGGAGCTTGCGCAATGAGCAGTTCTTC.

CDR3 sequence: CASSVGGHGSTDTQYF. For the CDR3, the DNA is TGTGCCAGCAGCGTAGGTGGGCACGGTAGCACAGATACGCAGTATTTT. The chain carries TRBV9 and TRBJ2-3; no clear D. The germline V and J ends were trimmed by 0 bases and 0 bases, with 11 bases remaining between them. This CDR3 has 16 residues. In germline, CDR1 is SGDLS, CDR2 YYNGEE.

The CDR3 DNA reads TGTGCCAGCAGCTTATATTTGACCTACGAGCAGTACTTC. This encodes CASSLYLTYEQYF. The V call is TRBV5-4, the J call TRBJ2-7; D ambiguous. The germline V gene has CDR1 SGHNT and CDR2 YYREEE (reference sequence). The CDR3 covers 13 residues. Trimming left V 2 bases short and J 2 bases short, with 8 bases between.